This T cell receptor (beta chain) was captured by sequencing in a study of blood T cell repertoires in COVID-19. Whole-study context: The samples span acute and convalescent COVID-19 from the United States, Italy and Spain. PBMCs, B-cell-depleted T cells, or T cells were the source of the cDNA or gDNA that made up the material.

In the source study's methods: Nucleated cell counts were estimated from reference gene primer amplification. Some clones are missing from TCRdb's copy, which holds only in-frame ones; the method was immunoSEQ multiplex PCR. Clone size and the V and J calls come from that table; the DNA yielded D and trimming. The repertoire has 72,000 or so clones, about 81% of them found once; the top ten carry 9.2%. Germline V gene lookup returns CDR1 SGHKS and CDR2 YYEKEE (reference sequence). The V end lost 0 bases, the J end lost 4 bases, and 9 bases lay between the germline ends. This CDR3 is 14 amino acids long.

Sequenced input: peripheral blood. The V and J genes are TRBV5-5 and TRBJ2-3, with D maybe TRBD1 (6 bases). This TCR derives from a human donor in a cohort sampled during active COVID-19. The CDR3 is CASSLAGDPDTQYF. The CDR3 DNA reads as TGTGCCAGCAGCTTGGCAGGGGACCCAGATACGCAGTATTTT.